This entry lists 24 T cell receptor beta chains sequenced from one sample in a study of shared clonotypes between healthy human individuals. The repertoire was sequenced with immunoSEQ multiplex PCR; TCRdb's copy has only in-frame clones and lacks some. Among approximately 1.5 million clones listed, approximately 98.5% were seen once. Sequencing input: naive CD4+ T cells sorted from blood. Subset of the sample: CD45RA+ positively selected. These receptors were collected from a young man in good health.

CDR3 amino acids: CASSFPGTSEQFF. The CDR3 DNA reads TGTGCCAGCAGTTTCCCAGGGACATCTGAGCAGTTCTTC. The chain has TRBV28 and TRBJ2-1, with D possibly TRBD1 on 6 matching bases. Germline CDR1 is MDHEN and CDR2 is SYDVKM. There are 13 residues in the CDR3. The germline V and J ends were trimmed by 3 bases and 9 bases, with 12 bases remaining between them.

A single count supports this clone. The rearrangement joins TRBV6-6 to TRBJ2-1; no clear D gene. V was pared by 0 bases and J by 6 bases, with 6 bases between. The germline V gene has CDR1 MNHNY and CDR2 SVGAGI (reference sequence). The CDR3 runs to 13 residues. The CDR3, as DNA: TGTGCCAGCAGTTACTCCCGCAGCAATGAGCAGTTCTTC. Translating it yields CASSYSRSNEQFF.

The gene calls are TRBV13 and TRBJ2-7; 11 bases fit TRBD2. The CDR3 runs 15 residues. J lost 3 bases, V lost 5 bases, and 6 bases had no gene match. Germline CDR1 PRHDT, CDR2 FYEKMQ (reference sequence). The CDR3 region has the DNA TGTGCCAGCAGCCCGGGACTAGCGGTATACTACGAGCAGTACTTC. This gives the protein CASSPGLAVYYEQYF.

The CDR3 here is CASRDGQPQHF. CDR3 bases: TGTGCCAGCCGCGACGGTCAGCCCCAGCATTTT. The chain links TRBV7-9 to TRBJ1-5; the D is unclear. This CDR3 comprises 11 residues. V was cut by 8 bases and J by 6 bases, with 8 bases left in between. Germline V gene data show CDR1 as SEHNR and CDR2 as FQNEAQ (reference sequence).

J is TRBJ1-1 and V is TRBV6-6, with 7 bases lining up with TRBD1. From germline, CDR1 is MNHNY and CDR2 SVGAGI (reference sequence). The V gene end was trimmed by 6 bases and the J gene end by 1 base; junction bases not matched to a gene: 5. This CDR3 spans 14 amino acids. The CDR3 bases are TGTGCCAGCAGGGTGGGACAGTCGAACACTGAAGCTTTCTTT. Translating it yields CASRVGQSNTEAFF.

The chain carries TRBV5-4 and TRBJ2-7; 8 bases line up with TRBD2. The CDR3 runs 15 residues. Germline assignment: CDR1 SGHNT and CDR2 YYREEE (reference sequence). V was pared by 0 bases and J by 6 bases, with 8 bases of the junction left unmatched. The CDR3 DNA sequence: TGTGCCAGCAGCTTGGGGACGGGAGGGCCGGTCGAGCAGTACTTC. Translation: CASSLGTGGPVEQYF.

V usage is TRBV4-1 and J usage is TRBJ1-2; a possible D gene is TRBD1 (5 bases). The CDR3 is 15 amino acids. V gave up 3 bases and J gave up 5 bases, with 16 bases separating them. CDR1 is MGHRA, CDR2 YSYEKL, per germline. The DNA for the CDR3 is TGCGCCAGCAGCCAGGGACTGATAGGGAATTATGGCTACACCTTC. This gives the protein CASSQGLIGNYGYTF.

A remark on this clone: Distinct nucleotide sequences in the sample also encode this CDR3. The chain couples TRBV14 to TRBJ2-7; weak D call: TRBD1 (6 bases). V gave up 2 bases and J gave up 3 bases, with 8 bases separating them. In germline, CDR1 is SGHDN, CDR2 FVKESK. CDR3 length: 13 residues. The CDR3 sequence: CASSQTGIYEQYF. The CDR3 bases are TGTGCCAGCAGCCAAACAGGGATCTACGAGCAGTACTTC.

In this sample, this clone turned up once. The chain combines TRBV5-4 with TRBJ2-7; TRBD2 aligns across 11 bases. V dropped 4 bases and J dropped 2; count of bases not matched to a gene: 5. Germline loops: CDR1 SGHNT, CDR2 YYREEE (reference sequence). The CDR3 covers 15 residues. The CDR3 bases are TGTGCCAGCAGCGATCTAGCGGGAGGAACCTACGAGCAGTACTTC. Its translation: CASSDLAGGTYEQYF.

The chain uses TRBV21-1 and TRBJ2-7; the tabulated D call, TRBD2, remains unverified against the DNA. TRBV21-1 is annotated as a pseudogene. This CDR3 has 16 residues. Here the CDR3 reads CASSKRLAEEIYEQYF. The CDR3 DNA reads TGTGCCAGCAGCAAAAGACTAGCGGAGGAAATCTACGAGCAGTACTTC.

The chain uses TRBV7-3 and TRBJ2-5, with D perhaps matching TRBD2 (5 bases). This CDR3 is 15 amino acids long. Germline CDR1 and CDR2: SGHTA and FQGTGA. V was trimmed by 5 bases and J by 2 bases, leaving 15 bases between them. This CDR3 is CASSLHRGKQETQYF. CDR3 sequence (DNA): TGTGCCAGCAGCCTCCACCGGGGAAAACAAGAGACCCAGTACTTC. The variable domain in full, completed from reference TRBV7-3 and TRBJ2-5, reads GAGVSQTPSNKVTEKGKYVELRCDPISGHTALYWYRQSLGQGPEFLIYFQGTGAADDSGLPNDRFFAVRPEGSVSTLKIQRTERGDSAVYLCASSLHRGKQETQYFGPGTRLLVL.

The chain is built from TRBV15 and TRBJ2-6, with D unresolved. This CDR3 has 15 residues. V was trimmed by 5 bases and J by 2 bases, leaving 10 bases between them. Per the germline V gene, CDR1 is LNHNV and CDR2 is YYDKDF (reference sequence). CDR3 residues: CATSLGGAGANVLTF. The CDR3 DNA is TGTGCCACCAGCCTCGGTGGAGCTGGGGCCAACGTCCTGACTTTC.

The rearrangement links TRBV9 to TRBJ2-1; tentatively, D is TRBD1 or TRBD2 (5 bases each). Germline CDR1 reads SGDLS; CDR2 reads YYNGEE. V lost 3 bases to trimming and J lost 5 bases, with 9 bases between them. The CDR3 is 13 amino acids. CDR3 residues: CASSARGDNEQFF. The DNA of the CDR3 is TGTGCCAGCAGCGCCAGAGGGGACAATGAGCAGTTCTTC.

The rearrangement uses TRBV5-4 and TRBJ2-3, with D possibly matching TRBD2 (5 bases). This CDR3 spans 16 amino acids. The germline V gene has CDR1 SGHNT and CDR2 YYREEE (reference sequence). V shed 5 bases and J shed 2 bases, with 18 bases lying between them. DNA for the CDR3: TGTGCCAGCAGGGATGTAGCGAGCCCCTCCACAGATACGCAGTATTTT. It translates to CASRDVASPSTDTQYF.

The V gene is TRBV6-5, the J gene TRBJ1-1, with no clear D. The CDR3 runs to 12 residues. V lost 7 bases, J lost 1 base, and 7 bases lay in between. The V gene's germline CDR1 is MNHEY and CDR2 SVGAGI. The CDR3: CASKDPNTEAFF. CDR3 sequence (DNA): TGTGCCAGCAAGGACCCGAACACTGAAGCTTTCTTT.

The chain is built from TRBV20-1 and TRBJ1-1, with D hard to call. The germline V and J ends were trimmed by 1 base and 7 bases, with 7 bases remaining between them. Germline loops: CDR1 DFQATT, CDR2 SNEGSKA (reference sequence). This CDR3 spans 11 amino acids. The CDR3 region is CSARGPFEAFF. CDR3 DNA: TGCAGTGCTAGAGGGCCGTTTGAAGCTTTCTTT.

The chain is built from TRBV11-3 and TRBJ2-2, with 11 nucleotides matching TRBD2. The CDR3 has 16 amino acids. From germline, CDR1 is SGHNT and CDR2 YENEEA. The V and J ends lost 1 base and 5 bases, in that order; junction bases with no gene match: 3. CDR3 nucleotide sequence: TGTGCCAGCAGCTTAGCTTTAGCGGGAGGGACCGGGGAGCTGTTTTTT. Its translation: CASSLALAGGTGELFF.

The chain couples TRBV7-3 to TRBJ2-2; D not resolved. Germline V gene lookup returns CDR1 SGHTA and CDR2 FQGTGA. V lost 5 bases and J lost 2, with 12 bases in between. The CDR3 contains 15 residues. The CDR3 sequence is CASSQSVGNTGELFF. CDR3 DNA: TGTGCCAGCAGCCAATCTGTGGGTAACACCGGGGAGCTGTTTTTT.

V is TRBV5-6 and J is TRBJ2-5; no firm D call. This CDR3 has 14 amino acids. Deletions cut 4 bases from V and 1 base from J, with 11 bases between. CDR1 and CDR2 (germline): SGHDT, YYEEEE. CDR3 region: CASSPGPGQETQYF. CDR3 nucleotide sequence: TGTGCCAGCAGCCCCGGACCGGGCCAAGAGACCCAGTACTTC. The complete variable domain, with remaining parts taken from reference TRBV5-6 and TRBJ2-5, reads DAGVTQSPTHLIKTRGQQVTLRCSPKSGHDTVSWYQQALGQGPQFIFQYYEEEERQRGNFPDRFSGHQFPNYSSELNVNALLLGDSALYLCASSPGPGQETQYFGPGTRLLVL.

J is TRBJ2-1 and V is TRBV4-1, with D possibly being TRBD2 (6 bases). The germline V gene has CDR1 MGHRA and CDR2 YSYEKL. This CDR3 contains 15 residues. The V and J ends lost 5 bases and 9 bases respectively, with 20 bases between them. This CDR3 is CASSEGLTRSFEQFF. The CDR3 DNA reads TGCGCCAGCAGCGAAGGACTAACCCGAAGCTTTGAGCAGTTCTTC.

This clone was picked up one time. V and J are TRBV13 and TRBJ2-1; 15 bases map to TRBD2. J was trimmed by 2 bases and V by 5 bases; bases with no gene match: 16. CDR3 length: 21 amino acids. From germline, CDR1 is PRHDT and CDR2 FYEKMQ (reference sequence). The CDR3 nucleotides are TGTGCCAGCAGCGAAAGGAAGAGGACTAGCGGGAGGGAGCTCCCCTACAATGAGCAGTTCTTC. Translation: CASSERKRTSGRELPYNEQFF.

The CDR3 reads CASSQLKTETSTDTQYF. The CDR3 DNA follows: TGTGCCAGCAGCCAACTAAAGACTGAGACTAGCACAGATACGCAGTATTTT. The V and J genes are TRBV4-2 and TRBJ2-3, with D unresolved. The germline V gene encodes CDR1 LGHNA and CDR2 YNFKEQ. The CDR3 has 17 amino acids. The V end lost 2 bases, the J end lost 0 bases, and 15 bases lay between the germline ends.

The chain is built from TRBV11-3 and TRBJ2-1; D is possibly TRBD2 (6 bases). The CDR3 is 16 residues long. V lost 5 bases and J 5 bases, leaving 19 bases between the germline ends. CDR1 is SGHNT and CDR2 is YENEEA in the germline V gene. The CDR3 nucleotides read TGTGCCAGCAGCCTCCGCGGGAATCTCCGCAACAATGAGCAGTTCTTC. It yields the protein CASSLRGNLRNNEQFF.

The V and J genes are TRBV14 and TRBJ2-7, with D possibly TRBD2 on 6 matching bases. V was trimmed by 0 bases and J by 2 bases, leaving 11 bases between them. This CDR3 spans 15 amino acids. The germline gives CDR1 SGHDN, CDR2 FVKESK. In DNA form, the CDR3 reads TGTGCCAGCAGCCAAGATCATGGGGGGACCTACGAGCAGTACTTC. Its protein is CASSQDHGGTYEQYF.